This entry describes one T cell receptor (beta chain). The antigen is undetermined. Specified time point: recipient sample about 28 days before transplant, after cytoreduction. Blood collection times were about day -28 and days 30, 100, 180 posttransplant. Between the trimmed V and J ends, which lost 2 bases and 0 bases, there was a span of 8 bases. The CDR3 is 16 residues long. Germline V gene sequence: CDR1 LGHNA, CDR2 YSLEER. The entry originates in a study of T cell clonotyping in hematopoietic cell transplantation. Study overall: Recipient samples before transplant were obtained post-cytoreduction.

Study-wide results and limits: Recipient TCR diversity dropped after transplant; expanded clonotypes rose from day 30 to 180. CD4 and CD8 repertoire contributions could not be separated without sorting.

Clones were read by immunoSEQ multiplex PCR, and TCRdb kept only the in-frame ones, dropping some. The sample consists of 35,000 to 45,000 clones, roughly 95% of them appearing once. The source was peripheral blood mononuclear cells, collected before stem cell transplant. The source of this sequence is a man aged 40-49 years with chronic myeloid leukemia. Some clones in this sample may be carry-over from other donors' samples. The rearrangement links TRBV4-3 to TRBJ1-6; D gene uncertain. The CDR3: CASSQRSSSYNSPLHF. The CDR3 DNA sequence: TGCGCCAGCAGCCAAAGGTCGAGCTCCTATAATTCACCCCTCCACTTT.